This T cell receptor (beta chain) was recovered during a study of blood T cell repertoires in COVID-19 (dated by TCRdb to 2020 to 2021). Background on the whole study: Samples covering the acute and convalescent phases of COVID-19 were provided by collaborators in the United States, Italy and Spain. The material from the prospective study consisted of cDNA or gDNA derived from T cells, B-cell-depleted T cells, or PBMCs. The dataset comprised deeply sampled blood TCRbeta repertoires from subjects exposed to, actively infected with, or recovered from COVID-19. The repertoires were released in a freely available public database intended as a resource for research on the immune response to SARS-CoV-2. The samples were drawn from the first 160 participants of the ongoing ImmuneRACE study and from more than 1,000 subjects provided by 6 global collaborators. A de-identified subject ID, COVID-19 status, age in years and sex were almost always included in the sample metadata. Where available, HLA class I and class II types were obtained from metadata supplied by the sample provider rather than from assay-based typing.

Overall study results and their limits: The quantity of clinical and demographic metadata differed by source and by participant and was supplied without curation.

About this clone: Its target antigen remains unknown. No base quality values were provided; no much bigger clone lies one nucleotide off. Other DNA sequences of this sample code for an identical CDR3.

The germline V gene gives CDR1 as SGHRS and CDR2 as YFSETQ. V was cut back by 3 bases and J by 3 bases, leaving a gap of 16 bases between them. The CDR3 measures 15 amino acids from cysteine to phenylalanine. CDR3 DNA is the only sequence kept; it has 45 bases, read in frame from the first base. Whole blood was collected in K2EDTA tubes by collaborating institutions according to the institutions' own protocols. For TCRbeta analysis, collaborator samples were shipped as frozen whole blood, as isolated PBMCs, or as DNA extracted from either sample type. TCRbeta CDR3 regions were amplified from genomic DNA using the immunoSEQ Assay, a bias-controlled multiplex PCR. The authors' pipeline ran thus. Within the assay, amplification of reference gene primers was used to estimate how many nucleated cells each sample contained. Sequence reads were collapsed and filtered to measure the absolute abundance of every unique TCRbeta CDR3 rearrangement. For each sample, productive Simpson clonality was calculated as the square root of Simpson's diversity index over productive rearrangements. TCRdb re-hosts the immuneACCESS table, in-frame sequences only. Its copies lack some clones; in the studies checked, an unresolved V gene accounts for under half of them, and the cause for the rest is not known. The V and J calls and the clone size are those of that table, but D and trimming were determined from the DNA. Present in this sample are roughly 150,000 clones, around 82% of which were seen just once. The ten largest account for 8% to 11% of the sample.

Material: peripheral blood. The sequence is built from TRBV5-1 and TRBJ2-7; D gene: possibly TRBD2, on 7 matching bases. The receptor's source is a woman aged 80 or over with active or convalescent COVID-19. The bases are TGCGCCAGCAGCTGGGGGGGGGCCCGGGACTACGAGCAGTACTTC. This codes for CASSWGGARDYEQYF.